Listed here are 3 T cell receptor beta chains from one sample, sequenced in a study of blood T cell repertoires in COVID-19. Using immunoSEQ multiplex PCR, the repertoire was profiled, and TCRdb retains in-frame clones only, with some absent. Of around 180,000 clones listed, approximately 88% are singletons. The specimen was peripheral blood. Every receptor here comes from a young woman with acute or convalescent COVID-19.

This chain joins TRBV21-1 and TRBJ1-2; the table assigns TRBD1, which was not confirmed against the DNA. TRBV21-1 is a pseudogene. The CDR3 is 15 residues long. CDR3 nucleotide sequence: TGTGCCAGCAGCAAACCGGCCGAGGGGGCAAACGGCTACACCTTC. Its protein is CASSKPAEGANGYTF.

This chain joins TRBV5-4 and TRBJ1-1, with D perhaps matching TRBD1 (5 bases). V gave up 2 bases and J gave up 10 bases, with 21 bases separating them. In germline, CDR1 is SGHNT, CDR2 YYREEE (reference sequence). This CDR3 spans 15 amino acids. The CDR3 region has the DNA TGTGCCAGCAGCTTTGGGGTAGAACAGGAGCGAGGAGCTTTCTTT. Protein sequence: CASSFGVEQERGAFF.

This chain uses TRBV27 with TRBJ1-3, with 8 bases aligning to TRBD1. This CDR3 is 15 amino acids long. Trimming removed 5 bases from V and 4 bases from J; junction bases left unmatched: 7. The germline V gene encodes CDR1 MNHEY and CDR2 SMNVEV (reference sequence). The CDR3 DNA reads TGTGCCAGCAGTCCCTTGGACAGGGTCGGAAACACCATATATTTT. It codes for CASSPLDRVGNTIYF.